This T cell receptor (beta chain) was obtained from a study of shared clonotypes between healthy human individuals. Study-wide points: Clonotype sharing across donors was expected to vary with sequencing depth.

On this clone: Antigen specificity is unknown.

This CDR3 spans 17 amino acids. CDR1 and CDR2 (germline): SGHNT, YYREEE (reference sequence). The V and J ends lost 5 bases and 0 bases respectively, with 15 bases between them. TCRdb keeps only in-frame clones here, not all; method: immunoSEQ multiplex PCR. The profile covers fewer than 550,000 clones, with almost 80% appearing a single time and roughly an eighth taken by the ten largest. Sequencing used PBMCs. The clonotype originates from a woman aged 40 to 50 in good health. Some clones in this sample may be carry-over from other donors' samples. V and J are TRBV5-4 and TRBJ2-6; D is tentatively TRBD1 or TRBD2 (6 bases each). The CDR3 sequence is CASSPRGGFSGANVLTF. CDR3 nucleotides: TGTGCCAGCAGTCCCCGAGGGGGGTTCTCTGGGGCCAACGTCCTGACTTTC.